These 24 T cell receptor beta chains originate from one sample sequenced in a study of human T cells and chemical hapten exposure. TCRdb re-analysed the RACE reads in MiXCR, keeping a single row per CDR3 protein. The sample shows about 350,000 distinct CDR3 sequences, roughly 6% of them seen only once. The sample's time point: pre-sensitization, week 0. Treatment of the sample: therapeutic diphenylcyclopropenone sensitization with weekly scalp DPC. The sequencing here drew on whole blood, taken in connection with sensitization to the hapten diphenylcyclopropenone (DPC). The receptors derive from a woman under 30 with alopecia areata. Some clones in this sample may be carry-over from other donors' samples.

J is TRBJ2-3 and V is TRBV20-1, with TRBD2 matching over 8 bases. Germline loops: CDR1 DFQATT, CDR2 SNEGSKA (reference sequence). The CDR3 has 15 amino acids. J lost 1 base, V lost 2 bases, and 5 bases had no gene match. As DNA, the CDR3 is TGCAGTGCTAGACGGGGGGGTAGGGGCACAGATACGCAGTATTTT. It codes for CSARRGGRGTDTQYF.

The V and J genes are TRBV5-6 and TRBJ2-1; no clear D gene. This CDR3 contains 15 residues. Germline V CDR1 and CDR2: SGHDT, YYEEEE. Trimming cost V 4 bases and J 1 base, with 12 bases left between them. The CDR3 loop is CASSIRQVSYNEQFF. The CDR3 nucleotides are TGTGCCAGCAGCATTCGACAAGTATCCTACAATGAGCAGTTCTTC.

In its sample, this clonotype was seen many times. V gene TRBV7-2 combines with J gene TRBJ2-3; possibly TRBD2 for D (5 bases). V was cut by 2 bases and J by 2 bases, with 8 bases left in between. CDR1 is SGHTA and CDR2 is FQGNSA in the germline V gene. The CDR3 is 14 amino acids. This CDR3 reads CASSLRLTTDTQYF. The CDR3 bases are TGTGCCAGCAGCTTAAGACTAACCACAGATACGCAGTATTTT. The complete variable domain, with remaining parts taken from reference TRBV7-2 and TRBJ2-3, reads GAGVSQSPSNKVTEKGKDVELRCDPISGHTALYWYRQSLGQGLEFLIYFQGNSAPDKSGLPSDRFSAERTGGSVSTLTIQRTQQEDSAVYLCASSLRLTTDTQYFGPGTRLTVL.

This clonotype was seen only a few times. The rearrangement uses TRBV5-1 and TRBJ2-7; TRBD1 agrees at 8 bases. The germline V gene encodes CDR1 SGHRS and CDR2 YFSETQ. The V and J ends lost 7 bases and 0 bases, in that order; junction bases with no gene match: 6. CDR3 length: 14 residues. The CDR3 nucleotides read TGCGCCAGCGGCCCAGGGGGCGGCTCCTACGAGCAGTACTTC. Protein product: CASGPGGGSYEQYF.

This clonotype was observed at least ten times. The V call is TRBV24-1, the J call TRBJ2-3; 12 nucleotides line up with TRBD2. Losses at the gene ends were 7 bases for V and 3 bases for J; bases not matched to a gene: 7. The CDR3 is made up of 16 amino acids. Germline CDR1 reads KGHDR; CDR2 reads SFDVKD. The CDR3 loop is CATSPSGGAQTDTQYF. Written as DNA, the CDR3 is TGTGCCACCAGCCCTAGCGGGGGGGCCCAAACAGATACGCAGTATTTT.

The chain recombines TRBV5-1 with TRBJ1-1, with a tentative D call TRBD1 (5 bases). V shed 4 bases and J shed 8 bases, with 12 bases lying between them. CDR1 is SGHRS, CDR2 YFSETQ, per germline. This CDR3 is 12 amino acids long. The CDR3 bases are TGCGCCAGCAGCGTGGGGCAGGCGGAAGCTTTCTTT. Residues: CASSVGQAEAFF.

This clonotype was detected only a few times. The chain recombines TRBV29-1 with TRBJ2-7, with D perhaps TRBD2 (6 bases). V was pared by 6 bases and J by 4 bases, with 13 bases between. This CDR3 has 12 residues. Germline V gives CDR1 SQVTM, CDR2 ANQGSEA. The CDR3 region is CSVTGTFYEQYF. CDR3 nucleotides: TGCAGCGTCACGGGGACTTTTTACGAGCAGTACTTC.

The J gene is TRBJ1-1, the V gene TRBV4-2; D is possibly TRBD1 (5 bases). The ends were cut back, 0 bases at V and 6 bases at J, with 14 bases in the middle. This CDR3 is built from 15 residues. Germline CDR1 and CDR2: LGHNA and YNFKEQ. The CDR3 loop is CASSQDYSGEAEAFF. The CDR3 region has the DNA TGTGCCAGCAGCCAAGATTACTCGGGGGAGGCTGAAGCTTTCTTT.

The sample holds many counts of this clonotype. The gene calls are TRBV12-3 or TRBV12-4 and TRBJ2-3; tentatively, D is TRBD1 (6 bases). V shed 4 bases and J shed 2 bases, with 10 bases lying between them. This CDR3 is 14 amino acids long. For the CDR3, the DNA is TGTGCCAGCAGTTGGACAGAGAACACAGATACGCAGTATTTT. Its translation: CASSWTENTDTQYF.

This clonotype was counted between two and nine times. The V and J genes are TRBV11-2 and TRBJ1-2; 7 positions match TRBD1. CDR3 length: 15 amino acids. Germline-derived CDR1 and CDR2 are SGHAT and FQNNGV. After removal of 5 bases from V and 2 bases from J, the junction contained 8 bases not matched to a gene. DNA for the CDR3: TGTGCCAGCAGCCCGCTGACAGGGTTAAACTATGGCTACACCTTC. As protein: CASSPLTGLNYGYTF.

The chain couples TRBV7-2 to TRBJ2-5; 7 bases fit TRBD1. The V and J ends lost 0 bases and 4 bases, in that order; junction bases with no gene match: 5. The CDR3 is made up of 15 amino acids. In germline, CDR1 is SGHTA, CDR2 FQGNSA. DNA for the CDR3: TGTGCCAGCAGCTTAGCGACAGGGTTTCTAGAGACCCAGTACTTC. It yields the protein CASSLATGFLETQYF.

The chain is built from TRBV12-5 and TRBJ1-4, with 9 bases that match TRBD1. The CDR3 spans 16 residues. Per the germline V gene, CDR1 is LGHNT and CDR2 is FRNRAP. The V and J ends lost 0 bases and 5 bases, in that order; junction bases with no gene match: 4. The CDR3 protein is CASGLVAGQGNEKLFF. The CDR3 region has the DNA TGTGCTAGTGGTTTGGTAGCGGGACAGGGAAATGAAAAACTGTTTTTT.

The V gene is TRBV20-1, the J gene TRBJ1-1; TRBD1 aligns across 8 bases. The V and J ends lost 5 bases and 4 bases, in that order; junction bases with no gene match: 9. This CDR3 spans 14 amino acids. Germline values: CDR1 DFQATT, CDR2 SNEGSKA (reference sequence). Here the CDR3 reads CSAPLTGGGTEAFF. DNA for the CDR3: TGCAGTGCTCCCTTAACAGGGGGGGGCACTGAAGCTTTCTTT.

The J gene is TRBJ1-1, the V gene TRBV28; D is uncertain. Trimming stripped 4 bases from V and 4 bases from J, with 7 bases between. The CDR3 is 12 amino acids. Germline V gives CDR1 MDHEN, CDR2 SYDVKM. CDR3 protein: CASSSDPTEAFF. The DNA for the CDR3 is TGTGCCAGCAGTTCGGATCCCACTGAAGCTTTCTTT.

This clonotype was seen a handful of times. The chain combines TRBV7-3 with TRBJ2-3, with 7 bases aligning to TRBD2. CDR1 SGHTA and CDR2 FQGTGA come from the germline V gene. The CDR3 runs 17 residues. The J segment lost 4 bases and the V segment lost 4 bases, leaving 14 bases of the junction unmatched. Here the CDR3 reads CASSSKMGGNRADTQYF. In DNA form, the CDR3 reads TGTGCCAGCAGCTCAAAAATGGGGGGGAATAGGGCAGATACGCAGTATTTT. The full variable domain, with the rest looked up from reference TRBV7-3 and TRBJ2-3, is GAGVSQTPSNKVTEKGKYVELRCDPISGHTALYWYRQSLGQGPEFLIYFQGTGAADDSGLPNDRFFAVRPEGSVSTLKIQRTERGDSAVYLCASSSKMGGNRADTQYFGPGTRLTVL.

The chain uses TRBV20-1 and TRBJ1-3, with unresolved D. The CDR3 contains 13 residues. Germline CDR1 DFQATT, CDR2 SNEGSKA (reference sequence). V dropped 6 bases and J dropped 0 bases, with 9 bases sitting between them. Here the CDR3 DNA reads TGCAGTGCAATCTCAATCTCTGGAAACACCATATATTTT. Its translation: CSAISISGNTIYF.

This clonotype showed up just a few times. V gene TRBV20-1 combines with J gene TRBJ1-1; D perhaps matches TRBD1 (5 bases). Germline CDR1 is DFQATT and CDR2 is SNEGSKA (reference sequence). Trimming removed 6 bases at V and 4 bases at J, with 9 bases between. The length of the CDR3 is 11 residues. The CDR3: CSAKGSTEAFF. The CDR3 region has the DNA TGCAGTGCAAAGGGGAGCACTGAAGCTTTCTTT.

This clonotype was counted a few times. The DNA for the CDR3 is TGTGCCAGCAGCCTAACCGGGACTAGCATAAAGAGCACAGATACGCAGTATTTT. Residues: CASSLTGTSIKSTDTQYF. V is TRBV5-4 and J is TRBJ2-3; TRBD2 matches 9 bases. CDR1 is SGHNT and CDR2 is YYREEE in the germline V gene (reference sequence). Trimming cost V 4 bases and J 0 bases; bases outside gene matches: 12. This CDR3 is 18 amino acids long.

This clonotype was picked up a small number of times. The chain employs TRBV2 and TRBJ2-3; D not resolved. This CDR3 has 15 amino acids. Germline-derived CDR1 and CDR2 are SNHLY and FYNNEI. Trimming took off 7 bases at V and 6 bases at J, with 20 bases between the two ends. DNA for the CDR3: TGTGCCAGCATGGCCTCCTGGGGTATTGCGGATACGCAGTATTTT. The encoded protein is CASMASWGIADTQYF.

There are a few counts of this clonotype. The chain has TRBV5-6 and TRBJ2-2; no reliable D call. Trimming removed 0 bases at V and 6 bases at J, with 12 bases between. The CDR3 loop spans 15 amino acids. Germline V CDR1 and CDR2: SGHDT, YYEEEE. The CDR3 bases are TGTGCCAGCAGCTTGGAGTGGGCTGGGGCCGGGGAGCTGTTTTTT. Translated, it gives CASSLEWAGAGELFF.

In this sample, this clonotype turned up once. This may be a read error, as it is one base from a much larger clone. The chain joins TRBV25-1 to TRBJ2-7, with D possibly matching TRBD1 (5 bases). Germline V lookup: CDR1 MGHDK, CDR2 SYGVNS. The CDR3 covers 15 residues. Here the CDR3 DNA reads TGTGCCAGCAGCTTCGCAACAGGTTACTCCTACGAGCATTACTTC. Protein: CASSFATGYSYEHYF.

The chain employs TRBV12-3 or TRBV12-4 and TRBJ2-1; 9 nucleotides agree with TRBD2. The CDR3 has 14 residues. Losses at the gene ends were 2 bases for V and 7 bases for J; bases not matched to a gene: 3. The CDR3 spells CASSLPLAGNEQFF. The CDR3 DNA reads TGTGCCAGCAGTTTACCGCTAGCGGGAAATGAGCAGTTCTTC.

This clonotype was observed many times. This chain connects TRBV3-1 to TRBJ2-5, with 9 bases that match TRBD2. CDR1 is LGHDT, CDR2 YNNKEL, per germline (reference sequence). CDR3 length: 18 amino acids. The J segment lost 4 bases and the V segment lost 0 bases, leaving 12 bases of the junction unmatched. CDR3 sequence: CASSQDRHKERGAETQYF. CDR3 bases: TGTGCCAGCAGCCAAGATCGCCATAAGGAGCGGGGGGCAGAGACCCAGTACTTC.

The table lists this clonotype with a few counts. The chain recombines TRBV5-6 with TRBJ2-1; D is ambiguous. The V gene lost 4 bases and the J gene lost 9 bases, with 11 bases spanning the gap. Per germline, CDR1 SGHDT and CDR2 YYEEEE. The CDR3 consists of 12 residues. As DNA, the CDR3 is TGTGCCAGCAGCCCTTTTCCCGGTGAGCAGTTCTTC. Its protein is CASSPFPGEQFF.